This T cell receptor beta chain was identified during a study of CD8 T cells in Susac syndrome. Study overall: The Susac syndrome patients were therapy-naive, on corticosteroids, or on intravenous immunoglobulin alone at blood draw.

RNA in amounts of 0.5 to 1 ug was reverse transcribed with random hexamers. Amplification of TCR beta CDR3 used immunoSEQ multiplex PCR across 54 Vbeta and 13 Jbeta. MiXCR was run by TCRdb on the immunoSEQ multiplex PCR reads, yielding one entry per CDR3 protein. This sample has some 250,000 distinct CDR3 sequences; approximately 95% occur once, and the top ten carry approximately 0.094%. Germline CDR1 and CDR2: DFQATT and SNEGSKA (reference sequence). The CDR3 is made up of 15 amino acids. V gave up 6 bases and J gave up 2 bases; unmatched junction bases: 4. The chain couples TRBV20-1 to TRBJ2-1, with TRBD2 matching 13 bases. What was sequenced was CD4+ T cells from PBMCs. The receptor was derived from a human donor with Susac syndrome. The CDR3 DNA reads TGCAGTGCGCCCGGACTAGCGGGGGCCTACAATGAGCAGTTCTTC. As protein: CSAPGLAGAYNEQFF.